The T cell receptor (beta chain) described here comes from a study of T-cell reconstitution after alpha-beta-depleted transplantation in children. There are many counts of this clonotype. Antigen specificity is unknown. The V gene end was trimmed by 8 bases and the J gene end by 6 bases; junction bases not matched to a gene: 10. This CDR3 is built from 14 residues. Germline CDR1 and CDR2: MNHEY and SVGEGT. Findings of the study overall: T-cell numbers and diversity, one year after transplant, stemmed largely from T cells that were newly produced. Recipient T cells and thymic progenitors that survived were the source of the high TCRbeta diversity seen at day 60 in some patients. Approximately two months post-transplant, alpha-beta T cells reportedly originated from several hundred expanded graft clones.

This sample's TCRbeta library carried unique molecular identifier barcodes. TCRdb fed the PCR reads into MiXCR, producing one record per CDR3 protein. This sample has about 17,000 distinct CDR3 sequences, with around an eighth found just once. This material consisted of PBMCs, mostly from graft donor cells, taken 180 days after TCRalphabeta/CD19-depleted stem cell transplant. The chain is built from TRBV6-2 or TRBV6-3 and TRBJ2-3, with 8 bases matching TRBD1. The TCR was taken from a boy in the first two years of life who had a stem cell transplant for Wiskott-Aldrich syndrome, so the T cells may come from the graft donor. CDR3 sequence (DNA): TGTGCCAGCCGAGACAGGGGAAGGGAGGATACGCAGTATTTT. It translates to CASRDRGREDTQYF.